The 14 T cell receptor beta chains in this list originate from one sample, sequenced in a study of shared clonotypes between healthy human individuals. Data came from immunoSEQ multiplex PCR; TCRdb stores just in-frame clones and leaves some out. Found here are some 490,000 clones, 78% of them singletons; the top ten hold around 13%. Sequencing was carried out using PBMCs. These receptors were obtained from a woman aged 40 to 50 in good health. Some clones in this sample may be carry-over from other donors' samples.

The V call is TRBV28, the J call TRBJ1-2; 8 nucleotides agree with TRBD1. Trimming removed 5 bases from V and 5 bases from J; junction bases left unmatched: 4. Germline CDR1 MDHEN, CDR2 SYDVKM. The CDR3 totals 13 residues. CDR3 in amino acids: CASSDRTGYGYTF. The CDR3 DNA reads as TGTGCCAGCAGTGACCGGACAGGGTATGGCTACACCTTC.

The V call is TRBV28, the J call TRBJ1-1, with a weak D call TRBD1 (5 bases). Between the trimmed V and J ends, which lost 7 bases and 3 bases, there was a span of 6 bases. From germline, CDR1 is MDHEN and CDR2 SYDVKM. The CDR3 spans 11 residues. The CDR3 nucleotides read TGTGCCAGCAAAGGGGACACTGAAGCTTTCTTT. It encodes CASKGDTEAFF.

The chain combines TRBV30 with TRBJ2-1; D remains ambiguous. Looked up from germline, CDR1 is GTSNPN and CDR2 is SVGIG (reference sequence). This CDR3 spans 13 amino acids. The ends were cut back, 4 bases at V and 1 base at J, with 8 bases in the middle. CDR3 nucleotide sequence: TGTGCCTGGACAGCCCTATCCTACAATGAGCAGTTCTTC. Translation gives CAWTALSYNEQFF.

The chain joins TRBV5-5 to TRBJ2-7; tentatively, D is TRBD1 or TRBD2 (5 bases each). This CDR3 spans 14 amino acids. Germline CDR1 reads SGHKS; CDR2 reads YYEKEE (reference sequence). Trimming removed 4 bases at V and 2 bases at J, with 13 bases between. The CDR3 DNA sequence: TGTGCCAGCAGCCCCCCGGGACCCACCTACGAGCAGTACTTC. As protein: CASSPPGPTYEQYF.

As regards this clone: Additional DNA sequences in this sample encode the identical CDR3. The chain employs TRBV6-1 and TRBJ2-6; D unclear. CDR3 length: 13 amino acids. Germline V CDR1 and CDR2: MNHNS, SASEGT. V dropped 6 bases and J dropped 0 bases, with 3 bases sitting between them. The CDR3 loop reads CASSDSGANVLTF. CDR3 in DNA: TGTGCCAGCAGCGACTCTGGGGCCAACGTCCTGACTTTC.

On this clone itself: Other DNA sequences in this sample translate to the same CDR3. CDR3 protein: CASSPGSSYNEQFF. The DNA of the CDR3 is TGTGCCAGCAGCCCTGGGAGCTCCTACAATGAGCAGTTCTTC. V and J are TRBV6-6 and TRBJ2-1; weak D call: TRBD2 (5 bases). Deletions cut 6 bases from V and 0 bases from J, with 9 bases between. The CDR3 totals 14 residues. Germline lookup yields CDR1 MNHNY and CDR2 SVGAGI (reference sequence).

The gene calls are TRBV27 and TRBJ2-3; D may be TRBD2 (6 bases). Germline lookup yields CDR1 MNHEY and CDR2 SMNVEV (reference sequence). The V and J ends lost 6 bases and 0 bases respectively, with 10 bases between them. This CDR3 has 14 residues. In nucleotides, the CDR3 is TGTGCCAGCAGGGTGGGAGGAAGCACAGATACGCAGTATTTT. It is translated as CASRVGGSTDTQYF.

The chain uses TRBV27 and TRBJ1-2; D call uncertain. CDR1 is MNHEY and CDR2 is SMNVEV in the germline V gene (reference sequence). V was trimmed by 2 bases and J by 8 bases, leaving 15 bases between them. The CDR3 has 14 amino acids. As DNA, the CDR3 is TGTGCCAGCAGTTTAGGTTACCCCGGGGTAGGCTACACCTTC. It yields the protein CASSLGYPGVGYTF.

The genes are TRBV2 and TRBJ1-3; TRBD1 is a possible D gene (5 bases). V was clipped by 7 bases and J by 2 bases, with 12 bases between them. The CDR3 totals 14 residues. The germline V gene encodes CDR1 SNHLY and CDR2 FYNNEI. The CDR3: CASNTQAPGNTIYF. For the CDR3, the DNA is TGTGCCAGCAATACACAGGCTCCTGGAAACACCATATATTTT.

This chain connects TRBV19 to TRBJ2-1; D call uncertain. Germline CDR1 is LNHDA and CDR2 is SQIVND (reference sequence). CDR3 length: 13 amino acids. The V and J ends lost 6 bases and 12 bases respectively, with 18 bases between them. CDR3 protein: CASSVGYRNGQFF. As DNA, the CDR3 is TGTGCCAGTAGCGTAGGGTATCGCAACGGGCAGTTCTTC.

V is TRBV6-5 and J is TRBJ2-5; 12 bases are shared with TRBD2. This CDR3 comprises 15 residues. V lost 6 bases, J lost 3 bases, and 5 bases stayed unmatched. Germline lookup yields CDR1 MNHEY and CDR2 SVGAGI. The CDR3 DNA follows: TGTGCCAGCAGCAACCCTAGCGGGAGGGAAGAGACCCAGTACTTC. Translation gives CASSNPSGREETQYF.

This clone was counted a single time. This sequence joins TRBV6-5 and TRBJ2-4; 15 nucleotides agree with TRBD2. Losses at the gene ends were 4 bases for V and 11 bases for J; bases not matched to a gene: 6. This CDR3 comprises 15 residues. Germline V gene data show CDR1 as MNHEY and CDR2 as SVGAGI. CDR3 protein: CASSSRTSGRDLQYF. CDR3 nucleotide sequence: TGTGCCAGCAGTTCCCGGACTAGCGGGAGGGACCTTCAGTACTTC.

V gene TRBV10-1 combines with J gene TRBJ2-3, with D unresolved. With 0 bases removed from V and 1 base from J, the gap between germline ends came to 5 bases. There are 14 residues in the CDR3. Germline lookup yields CDR1 WNHNN and CDR2 SYGVQD (reference sequence). This CDR3 reads CASSESVGTDTQYF. As DNA, the CDR3 is TGCGCCAGCAGTGAGTCAGTCGGCACAGATACGCAGTATTTT.

The chain couples TRBV29-1 to TRBJ1-5; weak D call: TRBD1 (5 bases). V shed 8 bases and J shed 7 bases, with 18 bases lying between them. The length of the CDR3 is 13 residues. Germline V lookup: CDR1 SQVTM, CDR2 ANQGSEA. The CDR3, as DNA: TGCAGCTTTCGCGGGGGATCGGGGCAGCCCCAGCATTTT. Its translation is CSFRGGSGQPQHF.